This T cell receptor (beta chain) was recorded in a study of cytomegalovirus exposure and HLA in healthy donors. Study-wide points: A later analysis reported that several of the most significant clusters appeared to be linked to common viral pathogens, among them Epstein-Barr virus. A later analysis found most CMV-associated TCR beta chains apparently HLA-restricted.

Use of 60 Vbeta and 13 Jbeta primers characterized the PCR. This table comes from immunoSEQ multiplex PCR, and its TCRdb copy is limited to in-frame clones, with some not included. The sample carries 100,000 to 150,000 clones, approximately 75% recorded once. This clone was counted a few times. Antigen specificity is unknown. The donors comprised healthy bone marrow donors. The CDR3 length is 17 residues. Germline values: CDR1 LGHNT, CDR2 FRNRAP. V gave up 6 bases and J gave up 2 bases; unmatched junction bases: 11. The chain links TRBV12-5 to TRBJ2-7, with TRBD1 identical over 12 bases. The specimen sequenced was PBMCs. This sequence was found in a young man in good health and CMV-seronegative. The CDR3 coding sequence is TGTGCTAGTGGCCCGGGACAGGGGGCTTCTAGGCCCTACGAGCAGTACTTC. As protein: CASGPGQGASRPYEQYF.